This record covers a single T cell receptor beta chain. Its antigen is not identified. Primers included in the PCR were 60 Vbeta and 13 Jbeta primers. The protocol was immunoSEQ multiplex PCR, while the TCRdb copy is restricted to in-frame clones and leaves out a portion. The data show roughly 92,000 clones, 6% to 9% seen once. The data are from a study of cytomegalovirus exposure and HLA in healthy donors. The CDR3 sequence is 15 residues long. Germline V gives CDR1 SGHAT, CDR2 FQNNGV. V trimming: 3 bases; J trimming: 6 bases; junction bases outside the gene matches: 4. General observations from the study: Immune exposure information comprised only CMV serostatus. A further, later analysis showed that HLA-associated TCR beta chains (compared with equally common others) were more clonally expanded.

The receptor was isolated from a man between 45 and 60 years old in good health and CMV-seronegative. V gene TRBV11-2 combines with J gene TRBJ2-3, with 12 bases that match TRBD2. Sequencing input: PBMCs. CDR3 DNA sequence: TGTGCCAGCAGCTTCACTAGCGGGGGGAGGGATACGCAGTATTTT. It is translated as CASSFTSGGRDTQYF. Full variable domain (rest looked up from reference TRBV11-2 and TRBJ2-3): EAGVAQSPRYKIIEKRQSVAFWCNPISGHATLYWYQQILGQGPKLLIQFQNNGVVDDSQLPKDRFSAERLKGVDSTLKIQPAKLEDSAVYLCASSFTSGGRDTQYFGPGTRLTVL.